This entry is about one T cell receptor (beta chain). The antigen remains unidentified. PCR involved 60 Vbeta and 13 Jbeta primers. Some clones are missing from TCRdb's copy, which holds only in-frame ones; the method was immunoSEQ multiplex PCR. The repertoire has about 210,000 clones, about four fifths of them found once; the top ten carry about 6.1%. This sample is part of a study of cytomegalovirus exposure and HLA in healthy donors. Study-wide results and caveats: The classifier reportedly diagnosed cytomegalovirus status with high sensitivity and specificity. Specific recognition of CMV antigens was confirmed in vitro for a few chains (all CMV-associated).

Deletions cut 0 bases from V and 1 base from J, with 13 bases between. CDR1 is SGDLS, CDR2 YYNGEE, per germline. The CDR3 runs 16 residues. The sample consisted of PBMCs. This chain joins TRBV9 and TRBJ1-1, with unresolved D. The receptor's source is a man in his forties in good health and CMV-seropositive. The CDR3 spells CASSVATQATNTEAFF. CDR3 DNA: TGTGCCAGCAGCGTAGCTACCCAGGCAACGAACACTGAAGCTTTCTTT.